This TCR beta chain comes out of a study of memory CD4+ T cells and cytomegalovirus serostatus. Study-level findings and limits: The CMV-associated TCR signature appears largely within the CD4+ memory repertoire.

With regard to this clone: Its antigen is unidentified.

Profiled with immunoSEQ multiplex PCR; TCRdb holds only in-frame clones, not every one. The sample consists of about 31,000 clones, around 76% of them appearing once. Single viable CD3+CD4+CD8-CD45RO+ cells were sorted as the memory CD4+ T cells. CD4+ T cells were isolated by positive magnetic selection. The source material was memory CD4+ T cells from blood. The TCR was taken from an adult in good health and CMV-seronegative. Some clones in this sample may be carry-over from other donors' samples.

CDR3 in DNA: TGTGCCAGCAGCTTGGAGCTAGCAGGATACGAGCAGTACTTC. Translation: CASSLELAGYEQYF. The chain joins TRBV5-4 to TRBJ2-7, with D possibly TRBD2 on 5 matching bases. The CDR3 runs 14 residues. Germline V lookup: CDR1 SGHNT, CDR2 YYREEE (reference sequence). The ends were cut back, 0 bases at V and 4 bases at J, with 11 bases in the middle.